A single sample gave rise to the 10 T cell receptor beta chains below, sequenced in a study of blood T cell repertoires in COVID-19 (dated by TCRdb to 2018 to 2020). Library generation was performed with the immunoSEQ multiplex PCR assay. The source is immuneACCESS, and TCRdb retained only in-frame sequences with V and J called. Part of the clones is not carried over; for the studies checked, unresolved V genes explain less than half of this, and the remainder is unexplained. The sample contains approximately 260,000 clones, roughly three quarters of them found a single time. The ten largest clones add up to roughly 4% of the sample. Sequencing was performed on peripheral blood. The source of these receptors is a woman aged 40 to 49 with active or convalescent COVID-19.

There are a few counts of this clone. The chain combines TRBV28 with TRBJ1-3; the D is unclear. The CDR3 runs 14 residues. The V gene's germline CDR1 is MDHEN and CDR2 SYDVKM. V lost 8 bases, J lost 2 bases, and 13 bases lay in between. The CDR3 loop reads CASGRQATGNTIYF. CDR3 DNA: TGTGCCAGCGGTCGCCAGGCGACTGGAAACACCATATATTTT.

At least ten counts were recorded for this clone. The chain couples TRBV2 to TRBJ1-5; 10 bases match TRBD1. The CDR3 is made up of 14 amino acids. Trimming removed 6 bases from V and 7 bases from J; junction bases left unmatched: 6. In germline, CDR1 is SNHLY, CDR2 FYNNEI. The CDR3 reads CASRDRGVSQPQHF. The CDR3 DNA is TGTGCCAGCAGGGACAGGGGGGTTTCACAGCCCCAGCATTTT.

V and J are TRBV4-1 and TRBJ1-2; D gene ambiguous. Deletions cut 2 bases from V and 6 bases from J, with 19 bases between. Germline V lookup: CDR1 MGHRA, CDR2 YSYEKL. The CDR3 has 16 residues. The CDR3 nucleotides are TGCGCCAGCAGCCAACCAGGAGCGGGAAGACCTCATGGCTACACCTTC. As protein: CASSQPGAGRPHGYTF.

This sequence joins TRBV6-5 and TRBJ1-4; 8 bases agree with TRBD1. There are 14 residues in the CDR3. Germline CDR1 MNHEY, CDR2 SVGAGI. Trimming cost V 7 bases and J 7 bases; bases outside gene matches: 8. The CDR3 bases are TGTGCCAGCATGACGAGACAGGGGATTGAAAAACTGTTTTTT. Protein product: CASMTRQGIEKLFF.

CDR3 sequence reads: CASSLLAGTSYEQYF. CDR3 nucleotide sequence: TGCGCCAGCAGCTTACTAGCGGGGACCTCCTACGAGCAGTACTTC. The chain links TRBV5-1 to TRBJ2-7; 10 nucleotides align to TRBD2. V lost 2 bases, J lost 0 bases, and 2 bases stayed unmatched. The V gene's germline CDR1 is SGHRS and CDR2 YFSETQ. CDR3 size: 15 residues.

The chain is built from TRBV15 and TRBJ2-7; D is perhaps TRBD2 (5 bases). CDR1 and CDR2 from the germline V gene are LNHNV and YYDKDF (reference sequence). This CDR3 contains 13 residues. Trimming stripped 1 base from V and 4 bases from J, with 8 bases between. In DNA, the CDR3 is TGTGCCACCAGCAGAGGAGGGTTATACGAGCAGTACGTC. Its protein product is CATSRGGLYEQYV.

The V call is TRBV6-1, the J call TRBJ1-1, with TRBD1 as a possible D gene (5 bases). The V gene's germline CDR1 is MNHNS and CDR2 SASEGT. Trimming cost V 1 base and J 10 bases, with 7 bases left between them. The CDR3 is 11 amino acids. In nucleotides, the CDR3 is TGTGCCAGCAGTGAAGTCAGGGTAGCTTTCTTT. This translates into CASSEVRVAFF.

V and J are TRBV5-6 and TRBJ2-2, with D tentatively TRBD2 (6 bases). The CDR3 covers 14 residues. Germline lookup yields CDR1 SGHDT and CDR2 YYEEEE. V was trimmed by 5 bases and J by 3 bases, leaving 11 bases between them. Here the CDR3 DNA reads TGTGCCAGCAGTTGGGACTTCGACACCGGGGAGCTGTTTTTT. Residues: CASSWDFDTGELFF.

This clone showed up just a few times. The rearrangement uses TRBV10-2 and TRBJ2-3; D remains ambiguous. V lost 0 bases, J lost 8 bases, and 6 bases lay in between. The CDR3 length is 12 residues. Germline CDR1 is WSHSY and CDR2 is SAAADI. The CDR3 DNA is TGCGCCAGCAGTGAGTCCCCCAGTACGCAGTATTTT. It is translated as CASSESPSTQYF.

This CDR3 reads CASSLAGTGNSPLHF. CDR3 in DNA: TGTGCCAGCAGCTTGGCCGGGACAGGGAATTCACCCCTCCACTTT. The J gene is TRBJ1-6, the V gene TRBV11-2; TRBD1 matches at 9 bases. The CDR3 runs to 15 residues. Trimming removed 3 bases from V and 7 bases from J; junction bases left unmatched: 4. Germline V gene data show CDR1 as SGHAT and CDR2 as FQNNGV.